This TCR beta chain appears in the sequencing data of a study of blood T cell repertoires in COVID-19. Study-level information: The United States, Italy and Spain supplied acute and convalescent COVID-19 samples. The cDNA or gDNA used as material had been derived from T cells, B-cell-depleted T cells, or PBMCs.

The germline gives CDR1 LGHDT, CDR2 YNNKEL (reference sequence). CDR3 length: 12 residues. V dropped 7 bases and J dropped 4; count of bases not matched to a gene: 3. Sequencing used immunoSEQ multiplex PCR; TCRdb keeps in-frame clones, though not all of them. The sample consists of some 100,000 clones, 85% to 90% of them appearing once. Sequencing was carried out using peripheral blood. This sequence originates from a human donor in a cohort sampled during active COVID-19. This rearrangement joins TRBV3-1 (or the pseudogene TRBV3-2) to TRBJ2-7, with TRBD2 identical over 8 bases. The CDR3 DNA sequence: TGTGCCAGCACTTCGGGAGGGTACGAGCAGTACTTC. This encodes CASTSGGYEQYF.